The present T cell receptor beta chain was sequenced within a study of control samples from healthy donors and cancer patients. This clone appeared once. V lost 6 bases to trimming and J lost 4 bases, with 18 bases between them. Germline V lookup: CDR1 LGHDT, CDR2 YNNKEL (reference sequence). The CDR3 is 15 amino acids. The method was immunoSEQ multiplex PCR; TCRdb's version includes in-frame clones alone and lacks a portion of them. The sample consists of about 100,000 clones, 80% to 95% of them appearing once. This sequence joins TRBV3-1 (or the pseudogene TRBV3-2) and TRBJ1-2; weak D call: TRBD1 (5 bases). This TCR derives from a human donor in good health. The donor label of this sample is uncertain. Material for sequencing was blood. In DNA, the CDR3 is TGTGCCAGCAGACCCGGGACGGAGAAAACCTATGGCTACACCTTC. As protein: CASRPGTEKTYGYTF.